Below are 17 T cell receptor beta chains sequenced from a single sample in a study of blood T cell repertoires in COVID-19. Repertoires were generated with immunoSEQ multiplex PCR, while TCRdb's copy carries only in-frame clones and drops some. The sample holds 200,000 to 250,000 clones, 84% seen once. The sequencing input was peripheral blood. The receptor set was obtained from a woman older than 75 with COVID-19, enrolled during active disease.

The chain recombines TRBV28 with TRBJ2-7, with a tentative D call TRBD2 (5 bases). V was pared by 7 bases and J by 0 bases, with 19 bases between. This CDR3 is built from 16 residues. Germline V gives CDR1 MDHEN, CDR2 SYDVKM. CDR3 sequence reads: CASTPPGYRGSYEQYF. The CDR3 region has the DNA TGTGCCAGCACCCCCCCGGGGTACAGAGGCTCCTACGAGCAGTACTTC.

This clone was seen only once. This rearrangement joins TRBV6-1 to TRBJ1-4, with D uncertain. The CDR3 is made up of 16 amino acids. Trimming cost V 1 base and J 2 bases, with 11 bases left between them. Germline V lookup: CDR1 MNHNS, CDR2 SASEGT. CDR3 nucleotides: TGTGCCAGCAGTGAAGTCACCAGGCCGACTAATGAAAAACTGTTTTTT. Residues: CASSEVTRPTNEKLFF.

This rearrangement joins TRBV5-4 to TRBJ2-3; TRBD1 aligns across 9 bases. The CDR3 runs 15 residues. V shed 4 bases, J shed 5 bases, and the junction held 8 bases outside the gene matches. The germline gives CDR1 SGHNT, CDR2 YYREEE (reference sequence). The CDR3, as DNA: TGTGCCAGCAGCCGGACAGGGGCAGAGGGAGATACGCAGTATTTT. It specifies CASSRTGAEGDTQYF.

The rearrangement joins TRBV5-1 to TRBJ1-1; 9 bases are a match to TRBD1. With V trimmed by 3 bases and J by 5 bases, 5 bases remained unmatched. The CDR3 is 14 amino acids. Germline V gene data show CDR1 as SGHRS and CDR2 as YFSETQ. The CDR3 reads CASSSRQGGTEAFF. CDR3 DNA sequence: TGCGCCAGCAGCTCCAGACAGGGGGGGACTGAAGCTTTCTTT.

This clone was detected a few times. The chain couples TRBV7-9 to TRBJ1-1; no definite D call. V dropped 1 base and J dropped 5 bases, with 8 bases sitting between them. Germline V gene sequence: CDR1 SEHNR, CDR2 FQNEAQ (reference sequence). This CDR3 contains 13 residues. The CDR3 spells CASSLDSGTEAFF. The CDR3 DNA follows: TGTGCCAGCAGCTTAGATTCGGGAACTGAAGCTTTCTTT.

The chain combines TRBV10-1 with TRBJ2-2, with D uncertain. This CDR3 has 13 residues. Germline lookup yields CDR1 WNHNN and CDR2 SYGVQD (reference sequence). V was pared by 8 bases and J by 0 bases, with 7 bases between. CDR3 DNA sequence: TGCGCCAGCGCGGCCCCGAACACCGGGGAGCTGTTTTTT. Translated: CASAAPNTGELFF.

V is TRBV28 and J is TRBJ2-5, with a tentative D call TRBD1 (5 bases). Germline loops: CDR1 MDHEN, CDR2 SYDVKM. Trimming cost V 5 bases and J 5 bases, with 12 bases left between them. CDR3 length equals 13 residues. CDR3 protein: CASSGAAPETQYF. CDR3 in DNA: TGTGCCAGCAGTGGGGCAGCGCCGGAGACCCAGTACTTC.

V usage is TRBV6-5 and J usage is TRBJ1-2; TRBD1 aligns across 7 bases. Germline V gene sequence: CDR1 MNHEY, CDR2 SVGAGI. J was trimmed by 4 bases and V by 6 bases; bases with no gene match: 11. This CDR3 contains 15 residues. CDR3 region: CASRLGQVPRYGYTF. The DNA of the CDR3 is TGTGCCAGCAGACTAGGACAGGTACCTCGCTATGGCTACACCTTC.

The rearrangement links TRBV12-2 to TRBJ2-1; the table's TRBD1 call for D was not verified on the DNA. TRBV12-2 is a pseudogene. The CDR3 runs to 17 residues. The CDR3 sequence: CASRLAPDRGSYNEQFF. CDR3 coding DNA: TGTGCAAGTCGCTTAGCCCCCGACAGGGGCTCCTACAATGAGCAGTTCTTC.

This chain connects TRBV7-9 to TRBJ2-7, with TRBD2 as a possible D gene (7 bases). The CDR3 consists of 15 residues. Germline loops: CDR1 SEHNR, CDR2 FQNEAQ (reference sequence). With 2 bases removed from V and 5 bases from J, the gap between germline ends came to 16 bases. DNA for the CDR3: TGTGCCAGCAGCTTATTTGCGGGGGCCTGGAACGAGCAGTACTTC. Encoded protein: CASSLFAGAWNEQYF.

This clone appeared a single time. The chain recombines TRBV4-1 with TRBJ2-3; 7 bases match TRBD2. CDR1 is MGHRA and CDR2 is YSYEKL in the germline V gene. V gave up 0 bases and J gave up 3 bases; unmatched junction bases: 12. There are 18 residues in the CDR3. The CDR3 coding sequence is TGCGCCAGCAGCCAAGATGGCACGCCGGGACTACCAACAGATACGCAGTATTTT. Translation gives CASSQDGTPGLPTDTQYF.

The rearrangement links TRBV5-1 to TRBJ2-5; 8 nucleotides line up with TRBD1. Germline CDR1 SGHRS, CDR2 YFSETQ. The J segment lost 4 bases and the V segment lost 4 bases, leaving 12 bases of the junction unmatched. This CDR3 region has 16 residues. Written as DNA, the CDR3 is TGCGCCAGCAGCAGCCGGACCCCGGGACAGGTAGAGACCCAGTACTTC. It specifies CASSSRTPGQVETQYF. Based on the CDR3 plus reference TRBV5-1 and TRBJ2-5, the full variable domain is KAGVTQTPRYLIKTRGQQVTLSCSPISGHRSVSWYQQTPGQGLQFLFEYFSETQRNKGNFPGRFSGRQFSNSRSEMNVSTLELGDSALYLCASSSRTPGQVETQYFGPGTRLLVL.

The V call is TRBV3-1 (or the pseudogene TRBV3-2), the J call TRBJ2-7, with a tentative D call TRBD2 (6 bases). CDR1 and CDR2 from the germline V gene are LGHDT and YNNKEL (reference sequence). The CDR3 contains 14 residues. V was trimmed by 2 bases and J by 6 bases, leaving 14 bases between them. CDR3 region: CASSQPGVGGEQYF. In DNA, the CDR3 is TGTGCCAGCAGCCAACCGGGGGTCGGCGGCGAGCAGTACTTC.

This chain's CDR3 is CASSSLLGQGAEGYTF. The CDR3 DNA follows: TGTGCCAGCAGCTCTCTCCTCGGACAGGGAGCAGAAGGCTACACCTTC. The chain has TRBV7-2 and TRBJ1-2, with TRBD1 matching 8 bases. Losses at the gene ends were 4 bases for V and 8 bases for J; bases not matched to a gene: 15. This CDR3 comprises 16 residues. Germline V gene lookup returns CDR1 SGHTA and CDR2 FQGNSA.

V gene TRBV7-3 combines with J gene TRBJ2-1; D is unresolved. CDR1 and CDR2 (germline): SGHTA, FQGTGA. There are 11 residues in the CDR3. V lost 8 bases and J 9 bases, leaving 11 bases between the germline ends. The CDR3 coding sequence is TGTGCCAGCGGCGCAGGTGGTGAGCAGTTCTTC. Translating gives CASGAGGEQFF. The whole variable domain, filled in from reference TRBV7-3 and TRBJ2-1, reads GAGVSQTPSNKVTEKGKYVELRCDPISGHTALYWYRQSLGQGPEFLIYFQGTGAADDSGLPNDRFFAVRPEGSVSTLKIQRTERGDSAVYLCASGAGGEQFFGPGTRLTVL.

The chain has TRBV6-5 and TRBJ1-2; 7 bases line up with TRBD1. CDR3 size: 13 residues. V shed 2 bases and J 8 bases; nucleotides not matched to a gene: 5. Germline values: CDR1 MNHEY, CDR2 SVGAGI. The chain's CDR3 is CASSYVTGAGYTF. The CDR3 DNA follows: TGTGCCAGCAGTTACGTCACAGGGGCGGGCTACACCTTC.

The chain is built from TRBV4-1 and TRBJ1-1; unclear D gene. V lost 0 bases to trimming and J lost 0 bases, with 8 bases between them. CDR3 length: 15 amino acids. CDR1 and CDR2 (germline): MGHRA, YSYEKL. CDR3: CASSQDEAVNTEAFF. The CDR3 nucleotides read TGCGCCAGCAGCCAAGATGAGGCGGTGAACACTGAAGCTTTCTTT.